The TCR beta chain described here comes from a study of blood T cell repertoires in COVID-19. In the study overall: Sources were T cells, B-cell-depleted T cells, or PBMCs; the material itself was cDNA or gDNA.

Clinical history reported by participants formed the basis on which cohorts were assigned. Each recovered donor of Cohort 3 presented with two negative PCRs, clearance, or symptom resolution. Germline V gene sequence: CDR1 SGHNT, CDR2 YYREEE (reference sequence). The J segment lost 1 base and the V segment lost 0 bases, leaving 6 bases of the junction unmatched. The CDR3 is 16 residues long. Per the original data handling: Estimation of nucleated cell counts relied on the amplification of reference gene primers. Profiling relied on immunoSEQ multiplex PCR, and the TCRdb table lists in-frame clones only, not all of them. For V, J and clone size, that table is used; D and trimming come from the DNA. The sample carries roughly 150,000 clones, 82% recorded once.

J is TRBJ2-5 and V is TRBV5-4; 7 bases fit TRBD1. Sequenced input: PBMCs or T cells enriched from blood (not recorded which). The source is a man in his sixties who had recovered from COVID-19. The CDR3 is CASSLATGARQETQYF. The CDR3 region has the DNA TGTGCCAGCAGCTTGGCTACAGGGGCCCGCCAAGAGACCCAGTACTTC.